A single sample is the source of the 11 T cell receptor beta chains below, sequenced in a study of CD8 T cells in Susac syndrome. Reverse transcription of about 0.5 to 1 ug RNA used random hexamers. TCRdb ran MiXCR on the immunoSEQ multiplex PCR reads and lists one entry per CDR3 protein. The data hold approximately 150,000 distinct CDR3 sequences, with just over 90% observed a single time. Sequenced input: CD4+ T cells from PBMCs. The origin of the receptors is a human donor in good health.

The rearrangement joins TRBV2 to TRBJ1-5; no definite D call. The V end was cut by 3 bases, the J end by 7 bases, with 10 bases between. The CDR3 covers 13 residues. Germline V CDR1 and CDR2: SNHLY, FYNNEI. This CDR3 reads CASSDNKGQPQHF. In nucleotides, the CDR3 is TGTGCCAGCAGTGACAACAAAGGGCAGCCCCAGCATTTT.

CDR3: CSARAGTGGFYEQYF. In DNA form, the CDR3 reads TGCAGTGCTAGAGCAGGGACAGGGGGCTTCTACGAGCAGTACTTC. This chain links TRBV20-1 with TRBJ2-7, with 12 bases matching TRBD1. Germline V gene sequence: CDR1 DFQATT, CDR2 SNEGSKA (reference sequence). CDR3 length: 15 residues. V gave up 1 base and J gave up 3 bases; unmatched junction bases: 4.

This sequence joins TRBV10-3 and TRBJ2-3; TRBD2 aligns across 9 bases. Germline lookup yields CDR1 ENHRY and CDR2 SYGVKD. Germline trimming cut 10 bases from V and 5 bases from J; bases unmatched to any gene: 13. This CDR3 spans 15 amino acids. In DNA, the CDR3 is TGTGCCACCACTTTATCTAGCGGGGTCGAAGATACGCAGTATTTT. Protein sequence: CATTLSSGVEDTQYF.

The V and J genes are TRBV29-1 and TRBJ1-2; D is unresolved. The germline CDR1 and CDR2 sequences are SQVTM and ANQGSEA. The CDR3 sequence is 14 residues long. V was shortened by 6 bases and J by 4 bases, with 18 bases between the two germline ends. The CDR3 bases are TGCAGCGTCCGTCACAGCCTCCTCTCCTATGGCTACACCTTC. Its translation: CSVRHSLLSYGYTF.

J is TRBJ1-4 and V is TRBV29-1, with D uncertain. Looked up from germline, CDR1 is SQVTM and CDR2 is ANQGSEA. V dropped 3 bases and J dropped 10 bases, with 12 bases sitting between them. The CDR3 spans 12 residues. The CDR3 region is CSVDKGQGKLFF. For the CDR3, the DNA is TGCAGCGTTGATAAGGGTCAAGGAAAACTGTTTTTT.

The chain carries TRBV20-1 and TRBJ2-5; TRBD2 agrees at 7 bases. The J segment lost 5 bases and the V segment lost 3 bases, leaving 9 bases of the junction unmatched. Germline V gene data show CDR1 as DFQATT and CDR2 as SNEGSKA (reference sequence). The CDR3 has 14 residues. The CDR3 DNA is TGCAGTGCTAGTCTGCCAGCGGGGATGGAGACCCAGTACTTC. Amino acid sequence: CSASLPAGMETQYF.

J is TRBJ2-5 and V is TRBV9, with D hard to call. Germline CDR1 is SGDLS and CDR2 is YYNGEE. The CDR3 runs to 14 residues. V lost 0 bases to trimming and J lost 0 bases, with 6 bases between them. The CDR3 region is CASSVESYQETQYF. In DNA, the CDR3 is TGTGCCAGCAGCGTAGAGTCGTACCAAGAGACCCAGTACTTC.

The chain combines TRBV13 with TRBJ1-1, with unresolved D. The germline V gene encodes CDR1 PRHDT and CDR2 FYEKMQ (reference sequence). The V and J ends lost 1 base and 4 bases respectively, with 13 bases between them. The CDR3 is 15 amino acids. CDR3 bases: TGTGCCAGCAGCTTAGATCGGAGAAAGGGCACTGAAGCTTTCTTT. It specifies CASSLDRRKGTEAFF.

The chain links TRBV6-6 to TRBJ2-5; 12 bases are a match to TRBD2. The CDR3 spans 15 residues. J was trimmed by 5 bases and V by 5 bases; bases with no gene match: 6. Germline loops: CDR1 MNHNY, CDR2 SVGAGI (reference sequence). The CDR3 reads CASSPTSGGTETQYF. The CDR3 region has the DNA TGTGCCAGCAGTCCGACTAGCGGGGGTACGGAGACCCAGTACTTC.

This sequence joins TRBV25-1 and TRBJ1-4; D is unresolved. Germline V gene data show CDR1 as MGHDK and CDR2 as SYGVNS. The V end was cut by 1 base, the J end by 6 bases, with 12 bases between. The CDR3 has 15 residues. The chain's CDR3 is CASSELWVSDEKLFF. In DNA form, the CDR3 reads TGTGCCAGCAGTGAATTATGGGTTAGTGATGAAAAACTGTTTTTT. The variable domain in full, completed from reference TRBV25-1 and TRBJ1-4, reads EADIYQTPRYLVIGTGKKITLECSQTMGHDKMYWYQQDPGMELHLIHYSYGVNSTEKGDLSSESTVSRIRTEHFPLTLESARPSHTSQYLCASSELWVSDEKLFFGSGTQLSVL.

The chain uses TRBV7-6 and TRBJ2-7; a weak D match, TRBD2 (5 bases). Germline assignment: CDR1 SGHVS and CDR2 FNYEAQ. The CDR3 consists of 13 residues. The V gene lost 5 bases and the J gene lost 7 bases, with 15 bases spanning the gap. CDR3 loop: CASSPGWTGEQYF. The CDR3 DNA sequence: TGTGCCAGCAGCCCCGGTTGGACGGGGGAGCAGTACTTC.